This T cell receptor beta chain was observed in a study of shared clonotypes between healthy human individuals. In the study overall: Participating donors consisted of two women and a few men aged 18 to 49. Findings and caveats of the study: Blood alone was sampled, and tissue repertoires likely differ.

Free of recent acute infections or vaccinations, the donors were healthy HIV-negative adults. The CDR3 totals 14 residues. Trimming left V 5 bases short and J 9 bases short, with 17 bases between. CDR1 is SGHNT, CDR2 YENEEA, per germline. As to this clone: As yet, its antigen is unknown.

Replicate PCRs run on unsorted PBMC used roughly 320 ng DNA, which was approximately 30,000 T cell genomes. Assay: immunoSEQ multiplex PCR; the TCRdb copy retains only in-frame clones and omits some. The table has about 490,000 clones, 60% to 85% seen once. What was sequenced was PBMCs. The chain uses TRBV11-3 and TRBJ2-1, with D perhaps matching TRBD1 or TRBD2 (7 bases each). This TCR was sampled from a woman aged 40-49 years in good health. Some clones in this sample may be carry-over from other donors' samples. The CDR3, as DNA: TGTGCCAGCAGCCCCCAGGGGGGGGAGGCTGAGCAGTTCTTC. This gives the protein CASSPQGGEAEQFF.